This TCR beta chain was recovered during a study of cytomegalovirus exposure and HLA in healthy donors. For the study at large: Some 85 million unique TCRs, all from HLA-typed donors, were included in an early release of the data. General study findings and limits: Reports state that TCR beta sequences accurately predicted most subjects' HLA-A and HLA-B alleles. Analyzed later, association rates of TCRs varied across HLA loci, with DRB1 most and HLA-C fewest.

Deletions cut 2 bases from V and 1 base from J, with 11 bases between. Germline V gives CDR1 SQVTM, CDR2 ANQGSEA. This CDR3 has 14 amino acids. This clone was counted a single time. Its antigen is unidentified. The primer mix had 60 Vbeta and 13 Jbeta primers. This table comes from immunoSEQ multiplex PCR, and its TCRdb copy is limited to in-frame clones, with some not included. The repertoire holds 200,000 to 250,000 clones, roughly four fifths seen once, with less than 3% in the top ten. This chain uses TRBV29-1 with TRBJ2-5, with D unclear. This clonotype originated in a woman aged 40 to 50 in good health and CMV-seronegative. The sample comprised PBMCs. CDR3 nucleotides: TGCAGCGTTGAACTAACCTATGCCCAAGAGACCCAGTACTTC. Translating it yields CSVELTYAQETQYF.